This paragraph reports one T cell receptor (beta chain). Its antigen remains undetermined. Base qualities were left out, and no much larger clone turns up one base away. Separate from the approximately 700-subject first cohort, the validation cohort of 120 subjects was the group to which the donors belonged. V and J are trimmed by 1 base and 8 bases, and the gene matches miss 6 bases of the junction. Reading the germline V gene gives CDR1 SGHRS and CDR2 YFSETQ. Its CDR3 holds 15 amino acids, cysteine through phenylalanine. The only DNA kept is the CDR3, 45 bases in frame from the first base. The sample is drawn from a study of cytomegalovirus exposure and HLA in healthy donors (dated by TCRdb to 2017 to 2019). With respect to the entire study: According to a later analysis, the 100 to 150 validation repertoires were produced on the same platform as the 700 or so repertoires of the first cohort. The aim of the study was to test whether cataloging public T cell receptors could identify signatures of past pathogen exposure. In addition to the first cohort of 500 to 850 subjects, a separate validation cohort of approximately 130 different subjects was used. To predict cytomegalovirus infection status, the study combined high-throughput TCR immunosequencing, statistical association of individual TCRs with disease status, and machine learning.

Library prep was done by the immunoSEQ multiplex PCR assay. Per the authors' processing: A statistical classification framework was built for diagnosing cytomegalovirus status from the catalog of TCR beta chain sequences. The clones in this table, taken by TCRdb from immuneACCESS, are in-frame only. Not every clone is retained; where verified, under half of the shortfall comes from an unresolved V gene, and the cause of the rest is unknown. V and J calls and clone size come straight from that table; D and trimming were deduced from the DNA. In this sample the table shows over 150,000 clones, 75% to 90% of which occur a single time. The ten largest make up around 24% of the sample. Points the paper makes about the study in general: Most TCR sequences were observed very rarely across donors, whereas some public TCRs were present in many individuals. In vitro tests confirmed that a few of the cytomegalovirus-associated TCR beta chains recognize cytomegalovirus antigens. According to the authors, the approach could potentially be generalized to other disease states and immunological phenotypes. The study listed 150 to 200 TCR beta chains as associated with cytomegalovirus. The classifier was reported to diagnose cytomegalovirus status with high specificity and sensitivity in both the original cohort and the validation cohort. In a later analysis, TCRs clustered in the first cohort were found to also tend to co-occur in the 120 or so validation repertoires, with 85% to 95% of cluster scores above 0. All 120 or so repertoires were used to score co-occurrence in the validation cohort in a later analysis, because that analysis had no HLA typing for the cohort.

The sequence links TRBV5-1 to TRBJ1-4; 9 central nucleotides agree with TRBD1. This receptor was taken from a man aged 18 to 29 in good health and CMV-seropositive. Sample: PBMCs. The DNA sequence is given as TGCGCCAGCAGCTTGTCCGGGACAGGGTACGAAAAACTGTTTTTT. It is translated as CASSLSGTGYEKLFF. Outside the CDR3, residues come from the reference TRBV5-1 and TRBJ1-4 proteins, so the full variable domain is: KAGVTQTPRYLIKTRGQQVTLSCSPISGHRSVSWYQQTPGQGLQFLFEYFSETQRNKGNFPGRFSGRQFSNSRSEMNVSTLELGDSALYLCASSLSGTGYEKLFFGSGTQLSVL.